Here is one T cell receptor beta chain with its context. The same CDR3 also results from other DNA sequences found in this sample. This specimen belongs to a study of blood T cell repertoires in COVID-19. Overall study: COVID-19 samples from acute and convalescent phases originated in the United States, Italy and Spain.

Per germline, CDR1 SGHRS and CDR2 YFSETQ. The CDR3 is 14 amino acids. Trimming shortened V by 0 bases and J by 0 bases, and 6 bases separated the two germline ends. As handled by the study authors: Amplifying reference gene primers gave estimates of nucleated cell counts. Here immunoSEQ multiplex PCR was the method, and the copy in TCRdb shows in-frame clones only, minus some. V and J calls and clone size come straight from that table; D and trimming were deduced from the DNA. The sample holds hundreds of thousands of clones, roughly four fifths seen once. The gene calls are TRBV5-1 and TRBJ1-1; D is uncertain. Sequencing input: peripheral blood. The receptor was derived from a woman aged 35 to 49 with active or convalescent COVID-19. The CDR3 reads CASSLGQMNTEAFF. The CDR3 DNA sequence: TGCGCCAGCAGCTTGGGGCAAATGAACACTGAAGCTTTCTTT.